The 2 T cell receptor beta chains below come from one sample, sequenced in a study of T cell responses to AZD1222 COVID-19 vaccine. The protocol was immunoSEQ multiplex PCR, while the TCRdb copy is restricted to in-frame clones and leaves out a portion. The sample records 160,000 or so clones, around 93% being singletons. Sequencing used peripheral blood, obtained on day 0 of AZD1222 vaccination. Receptors were obtained from an adult in good health.

This sequence joins TRBV7-2 and TRBJ2-3; TRBD1 aligns across 8 bases. After removal of 6 bases from V and 2 bases from J, the junction contained 10 bases not matched to a gene. Looked up from germline, CDR1 is SGHTA and CDR2 is FQGNSA. The CDR3 spans 16 residues. The CDR3 spells CASSPRTGPFTDTQYF. The DNA for the CDR3 is TGTGCCAGCAGTCCTCGGACAGGGCCGTTCACAGATACGCAGTATTTT.

V and J are TRBV4-3 and TRBJ2-7; D gene uncertain. Germline V lookup: CDR1 LGHNA, CDR2 YSLEER. The CDR3 length is 16 residues. V lost 1 base, J lost 3 bases, and 16 bases lay in between. The CDR3 bases are TGCGCCAGCAGCCAAGGCACCTCCGGGTCTCACTACGAGCAGTACTTC. Encoded protein: CASSQGTSGSHYEQYF.